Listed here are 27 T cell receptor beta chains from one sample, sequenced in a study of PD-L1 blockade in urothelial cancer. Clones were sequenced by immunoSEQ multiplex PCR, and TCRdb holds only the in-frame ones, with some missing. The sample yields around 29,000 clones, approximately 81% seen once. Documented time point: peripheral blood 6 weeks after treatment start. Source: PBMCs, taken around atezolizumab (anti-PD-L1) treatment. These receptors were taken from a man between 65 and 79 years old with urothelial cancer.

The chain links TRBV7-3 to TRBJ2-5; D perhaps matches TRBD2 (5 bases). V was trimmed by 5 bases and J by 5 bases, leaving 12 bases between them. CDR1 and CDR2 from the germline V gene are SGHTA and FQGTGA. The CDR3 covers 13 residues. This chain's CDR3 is CASSRDGEETQYF. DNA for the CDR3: TGTGCCAGCAGCCGCGACGGGGAGGAGACCCAGTACTTC.

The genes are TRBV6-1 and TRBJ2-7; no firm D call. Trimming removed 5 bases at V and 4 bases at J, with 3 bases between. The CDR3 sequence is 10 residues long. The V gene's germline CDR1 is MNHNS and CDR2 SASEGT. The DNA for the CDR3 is TGTGCCAGCAGTCAGTACGAGCAGTACTTC. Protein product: CASSQYEQYF.

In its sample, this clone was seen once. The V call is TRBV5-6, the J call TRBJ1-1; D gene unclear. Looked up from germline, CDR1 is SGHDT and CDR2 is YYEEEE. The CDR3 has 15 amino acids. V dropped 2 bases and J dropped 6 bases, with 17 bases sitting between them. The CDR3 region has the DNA TGTGCCAGCAGCTTCGGTACGGGGTCACTGGCTGAAGCTTTCTTT. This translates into CASSFGTGSLAEAFF.

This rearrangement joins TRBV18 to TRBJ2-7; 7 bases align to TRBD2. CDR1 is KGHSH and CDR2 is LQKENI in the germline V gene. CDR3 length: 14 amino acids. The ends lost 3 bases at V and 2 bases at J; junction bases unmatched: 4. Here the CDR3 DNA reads TGTGCCAGCTCACCGGCGGGGGTACCCTACGAGCAGTACTTC. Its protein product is CASSPAGVPYEQYF. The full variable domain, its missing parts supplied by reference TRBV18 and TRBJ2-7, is NAGVMQNPRHLVRRRGQEARLRCSPMKGHSHVYWYRQLPEEGLKFMVYLQKENIIDESGMPKERFSAEFPKEGPSILRIQQVVRGDSAAYFCASSPAGVPYEQYFGPGTRLTVT.

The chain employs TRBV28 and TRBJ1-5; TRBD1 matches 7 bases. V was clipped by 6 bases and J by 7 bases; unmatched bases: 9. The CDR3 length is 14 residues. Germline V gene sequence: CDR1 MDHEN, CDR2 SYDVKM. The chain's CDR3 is CASSLTGERQPQHF. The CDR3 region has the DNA TGTGCCAGCAGCCTCACAGGGGAGAGACAGCCCCAGCATTTT.

The CDR3 nucleotides read TGTGCCAGAAGCTTTTCTAAACAGGGTGGAGGAAACACCATATATTTT. Translation gives CARSFSKQGGGNTIYF. J is TRBJ1-3 and V is TRBV5-3; D is possibly TRBD1 (6 bases). TRBV5-3 falls under the ORF class, with uncertain function. This CDR3 contains 16 residues. V lost 2 bases to trimming and J lost 4 bases, with 16 bases between them.

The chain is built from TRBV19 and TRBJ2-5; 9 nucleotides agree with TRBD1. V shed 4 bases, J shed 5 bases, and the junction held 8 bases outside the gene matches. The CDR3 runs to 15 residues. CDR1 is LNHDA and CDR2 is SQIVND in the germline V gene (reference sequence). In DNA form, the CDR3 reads TGTGCCAGTAGTAGCGGACAGGGGCTACAGGAGACCCAGTACTTC. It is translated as CASSSGQGLQETQYF.

The CDR3 DNA sequence: TGCGCCAGCAGCTCTGGACAGTACAATGAGCAGTTCTTC. It specifies CASSSGQYNEQFF. V gene TRBV5-1 combines with J gene TRBJ2-1; maybe TRBD1 (6 bases). Germline values: CDR1 SGHRS, CDR2 YFSETQ. Trimming took 3 bases from V and 4 from J, leaving 8 bases between them. CDR3 size: 13 residues.

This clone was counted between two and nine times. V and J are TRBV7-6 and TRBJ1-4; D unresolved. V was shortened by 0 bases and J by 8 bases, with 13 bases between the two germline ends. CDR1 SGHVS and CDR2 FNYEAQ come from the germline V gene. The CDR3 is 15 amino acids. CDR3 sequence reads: CASSLAWGPGEKLFF. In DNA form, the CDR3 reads TGTGCCAGCAGCTTAGCTTGGGGTCCGGGGGAAAAACTGTTTTTT.

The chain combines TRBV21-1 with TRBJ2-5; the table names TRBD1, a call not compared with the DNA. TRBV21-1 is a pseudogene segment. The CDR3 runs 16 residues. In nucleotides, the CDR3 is TGTGCCAGCAGCAAGGGTGGCTCGATAAGGGGAGAGACCCAGTACTTC. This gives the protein CASSKGGSIRGETQYF.

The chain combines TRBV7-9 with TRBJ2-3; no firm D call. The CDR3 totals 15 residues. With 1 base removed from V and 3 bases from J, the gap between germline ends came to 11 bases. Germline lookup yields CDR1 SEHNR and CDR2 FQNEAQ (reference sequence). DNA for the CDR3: TGTGCCAGCAGCTTAGGTGACCGGCGGACAGATACGCAGTATTTT. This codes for CASSLGDRRTDTQYF.

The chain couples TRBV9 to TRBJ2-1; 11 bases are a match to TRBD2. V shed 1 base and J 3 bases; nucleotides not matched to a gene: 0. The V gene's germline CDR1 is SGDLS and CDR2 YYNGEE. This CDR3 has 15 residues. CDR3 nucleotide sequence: TGTGCCAGCAGCGTAACTAGCGGGGGCTACAATGAGCAGTTCTTC. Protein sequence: CASSVTSGGYNEQFF. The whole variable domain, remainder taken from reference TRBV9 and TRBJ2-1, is DSGVTQTPKHLITATGQRVTLRCSPRSGDLSVYWYQQSLDQGLQFLIQYYNGEERAKGNILERFSAQQFPDLHSELNLSSLELGDSALYFCASSVTSGGYNEQFFGPGTRLTVL.

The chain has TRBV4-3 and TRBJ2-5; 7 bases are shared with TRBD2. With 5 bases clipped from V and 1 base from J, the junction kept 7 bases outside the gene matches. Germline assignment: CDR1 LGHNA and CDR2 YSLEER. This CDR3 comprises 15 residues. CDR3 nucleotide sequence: TGCGCCAGCAGCTCCGTAGCGGGTCCCCAAGAGACCCAGTACTTC. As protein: CASSSVAGPQETQYF.

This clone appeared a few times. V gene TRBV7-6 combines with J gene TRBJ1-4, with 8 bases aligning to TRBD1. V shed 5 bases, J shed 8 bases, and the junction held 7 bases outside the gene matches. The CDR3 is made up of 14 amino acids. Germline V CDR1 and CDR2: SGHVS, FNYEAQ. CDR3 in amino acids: CASSRQGAEEKLFF. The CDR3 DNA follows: TGTGCCAGCAGCCGTCAGGGGGCTGAAGAAAAACTGTTTTTT.

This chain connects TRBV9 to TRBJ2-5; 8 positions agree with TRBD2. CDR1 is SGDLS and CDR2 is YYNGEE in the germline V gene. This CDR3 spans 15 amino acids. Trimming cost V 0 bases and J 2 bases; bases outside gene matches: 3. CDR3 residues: CASSVAGGIQETQYF. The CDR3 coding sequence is TGTGCCAGCAGCGTAGCGGGAGGGATACAAGAGACCCAGTACTTC.

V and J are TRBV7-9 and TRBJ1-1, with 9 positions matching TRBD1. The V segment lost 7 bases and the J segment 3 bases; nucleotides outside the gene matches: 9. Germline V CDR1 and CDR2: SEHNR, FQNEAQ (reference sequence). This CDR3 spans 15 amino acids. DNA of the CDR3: TGTGCCAGCACCCCCACAGGGGGCGCCGACACTGAAGCTTTCTTT. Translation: CASTPTGGADTEAFF.

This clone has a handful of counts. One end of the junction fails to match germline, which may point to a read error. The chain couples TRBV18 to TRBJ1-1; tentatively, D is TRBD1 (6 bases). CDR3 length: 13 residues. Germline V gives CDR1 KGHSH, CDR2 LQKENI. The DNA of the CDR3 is TGTGCCAGCTCATTAATACGGGACACAGAAGCTTTCTTT. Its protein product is CASSLIRDTEAFF.

This chain's CDR3 is CASSSGLAGGTQYF. CDR3 coding DNA: TGTGCCAGCAGCTCGGGACTAGCGGGGGGTACGCAGTATTTT. The V call is TRBV7-3, the J call TRBJ2-3; 15 positions match TRBD2. V gave up 4 bases and J gave up 8 bases; unmatched junction bases: 1. This CDR3 comprises 14 residues. Germline V CDR1 and CDR2: SGHTA, FQGTGA.

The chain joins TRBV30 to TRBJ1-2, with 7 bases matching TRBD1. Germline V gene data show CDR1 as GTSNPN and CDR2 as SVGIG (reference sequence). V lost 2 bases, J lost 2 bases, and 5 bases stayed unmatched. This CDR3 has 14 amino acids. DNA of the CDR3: TGTGCCTGGAGTCGACAGGGCCTGAACTATGGCTACACCTTC. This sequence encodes CAWSRQGLNYGYTF.

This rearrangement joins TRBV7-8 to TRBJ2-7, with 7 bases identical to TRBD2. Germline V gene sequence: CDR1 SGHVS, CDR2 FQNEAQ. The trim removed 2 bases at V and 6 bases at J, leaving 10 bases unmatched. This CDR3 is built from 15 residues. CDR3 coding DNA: TGTGCCAGCAGCTTATCCGGTGCGGGAGAAGGCGAGCAGTACTTC. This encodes CASSLSGAGEGEQYF.

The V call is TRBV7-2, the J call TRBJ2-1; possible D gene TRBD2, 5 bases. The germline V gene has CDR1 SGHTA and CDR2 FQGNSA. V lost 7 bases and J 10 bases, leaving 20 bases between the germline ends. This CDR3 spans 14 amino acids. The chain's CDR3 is CASTKGLAVAEQFF. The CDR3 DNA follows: TGTGCCAGCACCAAAGGACTGGCCGTAGCGGAGCAGTTCTTC.

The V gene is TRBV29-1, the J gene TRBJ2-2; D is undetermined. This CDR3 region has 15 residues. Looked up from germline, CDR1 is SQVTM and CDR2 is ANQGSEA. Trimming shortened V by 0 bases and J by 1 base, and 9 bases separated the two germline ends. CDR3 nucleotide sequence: TGCAGCGTTGAAGATCGACTCCGGAACACCGGGGAGCTGTTTTTT. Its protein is CSVEDRLRNTGELFF.

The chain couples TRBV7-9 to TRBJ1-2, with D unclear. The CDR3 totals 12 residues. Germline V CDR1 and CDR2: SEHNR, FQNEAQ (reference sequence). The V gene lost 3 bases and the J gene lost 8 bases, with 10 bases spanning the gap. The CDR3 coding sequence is TGTGCCAGCAGCTTTGACAAGTCCGGCTACACCTTC. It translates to CASSFDKSGYTF.

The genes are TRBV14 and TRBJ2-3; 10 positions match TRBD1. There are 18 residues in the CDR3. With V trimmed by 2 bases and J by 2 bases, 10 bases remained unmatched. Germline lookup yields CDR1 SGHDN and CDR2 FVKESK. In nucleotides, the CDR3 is TGTGCCAGCAGCCAACGATTTTCGGGGACAGGGGTCACAGATACGCAGTATTTT. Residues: CASSQRFSGTGVTDTQYF.

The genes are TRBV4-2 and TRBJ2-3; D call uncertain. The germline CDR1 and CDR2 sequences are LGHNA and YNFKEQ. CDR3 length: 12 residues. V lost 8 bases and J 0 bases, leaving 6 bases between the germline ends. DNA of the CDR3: TGTGCCAGCGGGCCTAGCACAGATACGCAGTATTTT. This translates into CASGPSTDTQYF.

The CDR3 region has the DNA TGTGCCAGCAGCCAAGTTGGGCGAGTGGAGACCCAGTACTTC. Residues: CASSQVGRVETQYF. The chain uses TRBV4-2 and TRBJ2-5; D gene unclear. Germline assignment: CDR1 LGHNA and CDR2 YNFKEQ. The V end lost 1 base, the J end lost 5 bases, and 11 bases lay between the germline ends. The CDR3 has 14 amino acids.

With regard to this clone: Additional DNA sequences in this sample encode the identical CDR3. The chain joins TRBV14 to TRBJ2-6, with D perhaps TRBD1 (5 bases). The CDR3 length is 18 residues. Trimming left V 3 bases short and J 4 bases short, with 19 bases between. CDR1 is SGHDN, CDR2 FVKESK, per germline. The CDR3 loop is CASSHLQGTGRGANVLTF. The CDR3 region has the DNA TGTGCCAGCAGCCATCTTCAGGGAACGGGCCGGGGGGCCAACGTCCTGACTTTC.